Listed below are T cell receptor beta chains from one sample, sequenced in a study of T-cell reconstitution after alpha-beta-depleted transplantation in children. TCRdb reanalysed the PCR reads using MiXCR and keeps one entry per CDR3 protein. This sample has approximately 300,000 distinct CDR3 sequences, with almost 8% found just once. The sequencing used peripheral blood, collected 360 days after TCRalphabeta/CD19-depleted stem cell transplant. These receptors all stem from a female patient under 10 years old who had a stem cell transplant for Fanconi anemia, so the T cells may come from the graft donor. Each CDR3 is given with its conserved first and last residue. The D gene is left open where the match is weak. Size values are once, few and many counts, or a class for expanded clones, and some rows have none.

j_call | clone_size | cdr3_length | d_call | v_call | cdr3_aa | cdr3_nt
TRBJ2-3 | many | 16 | . | TRBV10-3 | CAISESAPDGTDTQYF | TGTGCCATCAGTGAGTCAGCACCGGACGGCACAGATACGCAGTATTTT
TRBJ1-1 | few | 15 | TRBD1 | TRBV9 | CASSRQGWENTEAFF | TGTGCCAGCAGTCGACAGGGTTGGGAGAACACTGAAGCTTTCTTT
TRBJ2-1 | few | 15 | TRBD2 | TRBV5-1 | CASSRAGEAYNEQFF | TGCGCCAGCAGCCGAGCGGGAGAGGCCTACAATGAGCAGTTCTTC
TRBJ2-7 | many | 15 | TRBD2 | TRBV7-6 | CASSLALAGVVEQYF | TGTGCCAGCAGCTTAGCTTTAGCGGGAGTGGTCGAGCAGTACTTC
TRBJ1-3 | few | 14 | . | TRBV20-1 | CSALTGDSGNTIYF | TGCAGTGCACTAACAGGAGACTCTGGAAACACCATATATTTT
TRBJ1-5 | many | 15 | . | TRBV20-1 | CSASAIPGINQPQHF | TGCAGTGCTAGCGCTATCCCAGGGATCAATCAGCCCCAGCATTTT
TRBJ2-6 | . | 17 | TRBD1 | TRBV28 | CASSAPGQGSGANVLTF | TGTGCCAGCAGTGCTCCGGGACAGGGGTCTGGGGCCAACGTCCTGACTTTC
TRBJ1-1 | few | 12 | . | TRBV28 | CASSLYRVEAFF | TGTGCCAGCAGTCTATACCGGGTTGAAGCTTTCTTT
TRBJ2-3 | few | 17 | . | TRBV5-6 | CASRSPWERAIGDTQYF | TGTGCCAGCAGAAGCCCTTGGGAGCGGGCGATCGGAGATACGCAGTATTTT
TRBJ1-2 | many | 14 | . | TRBV27 | CASSSTTGRLGYTF | TGTGCCAGCAGTTCAACTACCGGACGCTTGGGCTACACCTTC
TRBJ1-6 | few | 16 | TRBD1 | TRBV10-3 | CAISDRGRGKISPLHF | TGTGCCATCAGCGACAGGGGAAGAGGTAAAATATCACCCCTCCACTTT
TRBJ2-1 | . | 18 | . | TRBV28 | CASSLGVGVVSSPNEQFF | TGTGCCAGCAGTTTAGGGGTAGGGGTCGTTAGTTCCCCCAATGAGCAGTTCTTC
TRBJ1-3 | . | 13 | . | TRBV20-1 | CSASSVSGNTIYF | TGCAGTGCTAGTTCTGTCTCTGGAAACACCATATATTTT
TRBJ1-1 | . | 12 | . | TRBV30 | CAWSPREVEAFF | TGTGCCTGGAGTCCCCGGGAAGTTGAAGCTTTCTTT
TRBJ2-7 | . | 15 | . | TRBV5-1 | CASSFFGLGSYEQYF | TGCGCCAGCAGCTTTTTTGGTCTAGGTTCCTACGAGCAGTACTTC
TRBJ2-7 | many | 16 | . | TRBV20-1 | CSARAGAGPRHYEQYF | TGCAGTGCTAGAGCAGGGGCGGGTCCCCGTCACTACGAGCAGTACTTC
TRBJ1-3 | many | 15 | . | TRBV15 | CATSSDHSSGNTIYF | TGTGCCACCAGCTCCGATCACAGCTCTGGAAACACCATATATTTT
TRBJ1-5 | many | 17 | . | TRBV12-3/TRBV12-4 | CASSPRSPGAGYQPQHF | TGTGCCAGCAGTCCACGAAGCCCAGGGGCTGGATACCAGCCCCAGCATTTT
TRBJ2-5 | many | 17 | . | TRBV10-3 | CATQEPQGWLSQETQYF | TGTGCCACCCAGGAACCCCAGGGATGGCTTAGCCAAGAGACCCAGTACTTC
TRBJ1-5 | . | 14 | . | TRBV19 | CASSQRQVNQPQHF | TGTGCCAGTAGTCAACGACAGGTCAATCAGCCCCAGCATTTT
TRBJ2-7 | many | 12 | . | TRBV10-3 | CACRDNFYEQYF | TGTGCCTGCCGGGACAATTTCTACGAGCAGTACTTC
TRBJ2-1 | many | 14 | TRBD1 | TRBV29-1 | CSVGPGGSYNEQFF | TGCAGCGTTGGCCCAGGGGGCTCCTACAATGAGCAGTTCTTC